The 20 T cell receptor beta chains below were found in one sample sequenced in a study of Ad26.COV2.S vaccination and SARS-CoV-2 variants listed by TCRdb under 2021. What this sample's treatment or condition label stands for: 19 received Ad26.COV2.S at low or high dose, single or two shots; about 5 received placebo; per-sample allocation not given. Repertoires of vaccine and placebo recipients were sequenced from samples collected on day 63 after the first injection. Library construction relied on the immunoSEQ multiplex PCR assay. Here the immuneACCESS table is served through TCRdb, limited to in-frame sequences with V and J called. Missing clones are a known gap in these copies; in checked studies unresolved V genes cover under half, and the rest lacks a known reason. This sample holds more than 300,000 clones; about 89% were observed only once. Jointly, the top ten make up around 5% of the sample.

Sequencing was performed on peripheral blood, taken in a trial of Ad26.COV2.S vaccine versus placebo. The source is a person aged 18 to 59 who received the Ad26.COV2.S COVID-19 vaccine or a placebo.

This chain uses TRBV5-4 with TRBJ1-4; D unresolved. V was trimmed by 4 bases and J by 3 bases, leaving 13 bases between them. Per germline, CDR1 SGHNT and CDR2 YYREEE (reference sequence). The CDR3 spans 15 residues. The chain's CDR3 is CASSAGGRSNEKLFF. The CDR3 DNA reads as TGTGCCAGCAGCGCCGGCGGACGATCTAATGAAAAACTGTTTTTT.

V is TRBV6-9 and J is TRBJ1-1; D remains ambiguous. The CDR3 contains 13 residues. V was pared by 2 bases and J by 11 bases, with 15 bases between. In germline, CDR1 is MNHGY, CDR2 SVAAGI. CDR3 amino acids: CASSYPRDLGAFF. The DNA for the CDR3 is TGTGCCAGCAGTTATCCTCGAGACTTGGGGGCTTTCTTT.

This chain joins TRBV7-8 and TRBJ2-1, with 12 bases lining up with TRBD2. The V gene end was trimmed by 2 bases and the J gene end by 5 bases; junction bases not matched to a gene: 4. CDR1 and CDR2 from the germline V gene are SGHVS and FQNEAQ. CDR3 size: 16 residues. The CDR3, as DNA: TGTGCCAGCAGCTTATGGACTAGCGGGATTGACAATGAGCAGTTCTTC. As protein: CASSLWTSGIDNEQFF. Complete variable domain (other parts from reference TRBV7-8 and TRBJ2-1): GAGVSQSPRYKVAKRGQDVALRCDPISGHVSLFWYQQALGQGPEFLTYFQNEAQLDKSGLPSDRFFAERPEGSVSTLKIQRTQQEDSAVYLCASSLWTSGIDNEQFFGPGTRLTVL.

The gene calls are TRBV9 and TRBJ2-3; 11 bases fit TRBD2. J was trimmed by 7 bases and V by 0 bases; bases with no gene match: 4. CDR1 is SGDLS and CDR2 is YYNGEE in the germline V gene. This CDR3 comprises 15 residues. Here the CDR3 DNA reads TGTGCCAGCAGCGTAGCTAGCGGGGGGCCAAATACGCAGTATTTT. As protein: CASSVASGGPNTQYF. Drawing the rest from reference TRBV9 and TRBJ2-3, the complete variable domain is DSGVTQTPKHLITATGQRVTLRCSPRSGDLSVYWYQQSLDQGLQFLIQYYNGEERAKGNILERFSAQQFPDLHSELNLSSLELGDSALYFCASSVASGGPNTQYFGPGTRLTVL.

Note on this clone: Distinct nucleotide sequences in the sample also encode this CDR3. The chain carries TRBV18 and TRBJ1-4; possibly TRBD1 for D (5 bases). V lost 1 base to trimming and J lost 0 bases, with 6 bases between them. The CDR3 totals 15 residues. Germline loops: CDR1 KGHSH, CDR2 LQKENI. CDR3 sequence: CASSPLGATNEKLFF. Here the CDR3 DNA reads TGTGCCAGCTCACCACTGGGGGCAACTAATGAAAAACTGTTTTTT.

This chain joins TRBV4-3 and TRBJ2-7; 7 nucleotides agree with TRBD2. This CDR3 contains 15 residues. The V gene's germline CDR1 is LGHNA and CDR2 YSLEER. V gave up 3 bases and J gave up 4 bases; unmatched junction bases: 9. The CDR3 DNA reads as TGCGCCAGCAGCCATCGGCGCGGGGGTAATTACGAGCAGTACTTC. Residues: CASSHRRGGNYEQYF.

This chain joins TRBV28 and TRBJ2-5; either TRBD1 or TRBD2 may fit D (5 bases each). V lost 8 bases, J lost 5 bases, and 24 bases lay in between. Germline V lookup: CDR1 MDHEN, CDR2 SYDVKM. CDR3 size: 16 residues. CDR3 in DNA: TGTGCCAGCGGCTATACCAGAGGGGCTCCCCACGAGACCCAGTACTTC. Its translation: CASGYTRGAPHETQYF. Drawing the rest from reference TRBV28 and TRBJ2-5, the complete variable domain is DVKVTQSSRYLVKRTGEKVFLECVQDMDHENMFWYRQDPGLGLRLIYFSYDVKMKEKGDIPEGYSVSREKKERFSLILESASTNQTSMYLCASGYTRGAPHETQYFGPGTRLLVL.

The chain links TRBV28 to TRBJ2-5; the D gene is possibly TRBD2 (5 bases). Trimming cost V 1 base and J 1 base, with 10 bases left between them. The germline V gene encodes CDR1 MDHEN and CDR2 SYDVKM. This CDR3 has 15 residues. Here the CDR3 reads CASSLSGISQETQYF. In DNA form, the CDR3 reads TGTGCCAGCAGTTTATCCGGGATCTCCCAAGAGACCCAGTACTTC.

This rearrangement joins TRBV27 to TRBJ1-2; 7 bases match TRBD1. This CDR3 has 15 amino acids. Trimming cost V 0 bases and J 8 bases; bases outside gene matches: 9. Per germline, CDR1 MNHEY and CDR2 SMNVEV (reference sequence). The CDR3 DNA reads TGTGCCAGCAGTTTATCGCGGGCAGGGGGAGACGGCTACACCTTC. Amino acid sequence: CASSLSRAGGDGYTF.

In the case of this clone: Distinct nucleotide sequences in the sample also encode this CDR3. The CDR3 sequence: CASSLTGTNYGYTF. The DNA for the CDR3 is TGTGCCAGCAGCTTAACAGGGACTAACTATGGCTACACCTTC. The chain couples TRBV5-8 to TRBJ1-2; TRBD1 is a possible D gene (6 bases). CDR3 length equals 14 residues. Germline V gene data show CDR1 as SGHTS and CDR2 as YDEGEE. Trimming left V 2 bases short and J 0 bases short, with 8 bases between.

The chain recombines TRBV28 with TRBJ2-7; the match to TRBD2 covers 7 bases. Germline CDR1 MDHEN, CDR2 SYDVKM. The junction had 9 bases not matched to a gene; V was cut back by 3 bases and J by 4 bases. The CDR3 runs to 15 residues. CDR3 nucleotide sequence: TGTGCCAGCAGTTTGGGGGGGGACCCTATTTACGAGCAGTACTTC. Translating gives CASSLGGDPIYEQYF.

The rearrangement uses TRBV6-5 and TRBJ2-2; TRBD1 agrees at 8 bases. With V trimmed by 4 bases and J by 5 bases, 9 bases remained unmatched. Germline V gene data show CDR1 as MNHEY and CDR2 as SVGAGI. The CDR3 covers 16 residues. CDR3 sequence (DNA): TGTGCCAGCAGTTTCTCCCGGGACAGGAGGACCGGGGAGCTGTTTTTT. It yields the protein CASSFSRDRRTGELFF.

The table lists this clone with a few counts. The chain has TRBV29-1 and TRBJ1-1; TRBD1 might be the D (6 bases). Germline loops: CDR1 SQVTM, CDR2 ANQGSEA. V gave up 3 bases and J gave up 6 bases, with 14 bases separating them. This CDR3 is 13 amino acids long. The CDR3 loop reads CSVDEGEGAEAFF. In DNA form, the CDR3 reads TGCAGCGTTGACGAAGGGGAGGGGGCTGAAGCTTTCTTT.

The chain joins TRBV2 to TRBJ1-1; D unresolved. Germline V gene sequence: CDR1 SNHLY, CDR2 FYNNEI. This CDR3 spans 13 amino acids. The V end lost 4 bases, the J end lost 0 bases, and 6 bases lay between the germline ends. CDR3 loop: CASSGGMNTEAFF. In nucleotides, the CDR3 is TGTGCCAGCAGTGGGGGTATGAACACTGAAGCTTTCTTT.

This clone has a single count. The chain links TRBV13 to TRBJ1-2; D possibly corresponds to TRBD1 (6 bases). Germline loops: CDR1 PRHDT, CDR2 FYEKMQ (reference sequence). V was shortened by 5 bases and J by 1 base, with 17 bases between the two germline ends. The CDR3 is 16 residues long. The CDR3 coding sequence is TGTGCCAGCAGCCGCAGAGGTGGGGGCAATAACTATGGCTACACCTTC. Translation: CASSRRGGGNNYGYTF.

V usage is TRBV5-1 and J usage is TRBJ1-1; a possible D gene is TRBD1 (6 bases). V was cut by 0 bases and J by 3 bases, with 12 bases left in between. The CDR3 length is 15 residues. Germline V gene data show CDR1 as SGHRS and CDR2 as YFSETQ. The CDR3 bases are TGCGCCAGCAGCTTGGGGGCAGGGGTGGACACTGAAGCTTTCTTT. This translates into CASSLGAGVDTEAFF.

This clone was picked up one time. The chain uses TRBV9 and TRBJ2-3; no firm D call. The V end lost 3 bases, the J end lost 0 bases, and 8 bases lay between the germline ends. The CDR3 covers 14 residues. Germline CDR1 is SGDLS and CDR2 is YYNGEE. DNA for the CDR3: TGTGCCAGCAGCGGCTCCCTTAGCACAGATACGCAGTATTTT. It translates to CASSGSLSTDTQYF.

Remarks on this clone: The junction departs from germline at one end; a sequencing error may be responsible. This chain uses TRBV7-6 with TRBJ2-1; 7 bases fit TRBD1. Per the germline V gene, CDR1 is SGHVS and CDR2 is FNYEAQ. CDR3 length: 14 residues. Here the CDR3 DNA reads TGTGCCAGCAGCTTACCGGGACAGTACAATGTGCAGTTCTTC. Encoded protein: CASSLPGQYNVQFF.

The rearrangement joins TRBV18 to TRBJ1-5; 8 nucleotides agree with TRBD1. The V gene end was trimmed by 4 bases and the J gene end by 5 bases; junction bases not matched to a gene: 4. The CDR3 is 14 amino acids. The germline V gene has CDR1 KGHSH and CDR2 LQKENI. CDR3 nucleotide sequence: TGTGCCAGCTCACAAGGACAGGGACATCAGCCCCAGCATTTT. Its protein is CASSQGQGHQPQHF.

For the CDR3, the DNA is TGTGCCAGCAGCGTAGGCGGCAGCAATGAGCAGTTCTTC. Translating it yields CASSVGGSNEQFF. V is TRBV9 and J is TRBJ2-1; no clear D gene. CDR1 and CDR2 from the germline V gene are SGDLS and YYNGEE. The CDR3 runs 13 residues. Between the trimmed V and J ends, which lost 0 bases and 6 bases, there was a span of 7 bases.